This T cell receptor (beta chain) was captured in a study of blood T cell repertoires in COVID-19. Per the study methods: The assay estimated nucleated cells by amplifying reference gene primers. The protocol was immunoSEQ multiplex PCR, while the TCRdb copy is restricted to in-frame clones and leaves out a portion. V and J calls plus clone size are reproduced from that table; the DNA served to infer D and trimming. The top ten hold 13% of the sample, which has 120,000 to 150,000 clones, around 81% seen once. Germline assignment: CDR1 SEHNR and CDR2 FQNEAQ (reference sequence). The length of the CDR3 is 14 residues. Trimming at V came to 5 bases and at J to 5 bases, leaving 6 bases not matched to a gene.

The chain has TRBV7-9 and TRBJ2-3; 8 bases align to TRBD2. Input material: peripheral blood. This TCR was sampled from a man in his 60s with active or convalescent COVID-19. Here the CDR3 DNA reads TGTGCCAGCAGCCGGCGGGAGGAGAAAGATACGCAGTATTTT. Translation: CASSRREEKDTQYF.